This T cell receptor (beta chain) was recovered during a study of tumor-infiltrating lymphocytes in oesophageal squamous cell carcinoma. This clonotype is deemed hyperexpanded (1% or more). In TCRdb, the PCR reads were re-called with MiXCR into one record per CDR3 protein. The repertoire holds about 2,600 distinct CDR3 sequences, with approximately 15% as singletons. Germline V gene sequence: CDR1 SGHAT, CDR2 FQDESV (reference sequence). CDR3 length: 14 residues. The trim removed 5 bases at V and 1 base at J, leaving 3 bases unmatched. The sample taken for sequencing was esophageal tumor tissue. The chain joins TRBV11-1 to TRBJ2-3; 7 positions match TRBD1. The sequence was obtained from a male donor with esophageal squamous cell carcinoma. The CDR3 is CASSTGQGTDTQYF. The DNA for the CDR3 is TGTGCCAGCAGCACTGGACAGGGCACAGATACGCAGTATTTT. The entire variable domain, with the rest obtained from reference TRBV11-1 and TRBJ2-3, is as follows: EAEVAQSPRYKITEKSQAVAFWCDPISGHATLYWYRQILGQGPELLVQFQDESVVDDSQLPKDRFSAERLKGVDSTLKIQPAELGDSAMYLCASSTGQGTDTQYFGPGTRLTVL.